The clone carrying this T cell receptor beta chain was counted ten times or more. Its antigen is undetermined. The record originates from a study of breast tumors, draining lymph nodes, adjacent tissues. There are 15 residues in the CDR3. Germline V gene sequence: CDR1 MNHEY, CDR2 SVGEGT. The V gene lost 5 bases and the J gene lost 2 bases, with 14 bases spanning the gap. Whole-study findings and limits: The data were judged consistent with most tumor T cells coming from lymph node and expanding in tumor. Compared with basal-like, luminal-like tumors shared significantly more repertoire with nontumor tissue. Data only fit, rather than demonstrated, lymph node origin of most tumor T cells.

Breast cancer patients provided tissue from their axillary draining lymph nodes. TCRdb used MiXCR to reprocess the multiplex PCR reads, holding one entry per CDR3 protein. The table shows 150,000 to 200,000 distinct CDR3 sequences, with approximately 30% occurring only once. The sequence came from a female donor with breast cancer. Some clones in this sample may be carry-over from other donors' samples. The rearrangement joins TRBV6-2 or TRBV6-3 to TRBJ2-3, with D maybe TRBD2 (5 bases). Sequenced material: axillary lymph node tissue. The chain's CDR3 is CASSKQTIYTDTQYF. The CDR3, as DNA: TGTGCCAGCAGTAAGCAGACTATCTACACAGATACGCAGTATTTT.